These 21 T cell receptor beta chains originate from one sample sequenced in a study of T cell changes during pregnancy in multiple sclerosis. The assay was immunoSEQ multiplex PCR, and TCRdb's table has in-frame clones only and misses some. Of approximately 70,000 clones listed, about 92% are singletons. The material sequenced was peripheral blood, taken in the second trimester of pregnancy. These receptors all stem from a female donor in good health, enrolled as a control in a pregnancy study.

This sequence joins TRBV30 and TRBJ1-1; possibly TRBD1 for D (6 bases). The germline gives CDR1 GTSNPN, CDR2 SVGIG (reference sequence). The CDR3 spans 13 residues. V dropped 1 base and J dropped 4 bases, with 10 bases sitting between them. The CDR3 nucleotides are TGTGCCTGGAGTGGGGGGCTGGCCACTGAAGCTTTCTTT. This sequence encodes CAWSGGLATEAFF. The full variable domain, completed using reference TRBV30 and TRBJ1-1, is SQTIHQWPATLVQPVGSPLSLECTVEGTSNPNLYWYRQAAGRGLQLLFYSVGIGQISSEVPQNLSASRPQDRQFILSSKKLLLSDSGFYLCAWSGGLATEAFFGQGTRLTVV.

This chain connects TRBV20-1 to TRBJ2-5, with a possible D match to TRBD1 (6 bases). The CDR3 totals 11 residues. The germline V gene has CDR1 DFQATT and CDR2 SNEGSKA (reference sequence). CDR3 protein: CRGDTKETQYF. Written as DNA, the CDR3 is TGCAGGGGGGACACGAAAGAGACCCAGTACTTC.

This sequence joins TRBV7-9 and TRBJ1-5; D is unresolved. Germline V gene data show CDR1 as SEHNR and CDR2 as FQNEAQ (reference sequence). V was shortened by 5 bases and J by 3 bases, with 5 bases between the two germline ends. This CDR3 has 12 residues. In nucleotides, the CDR3 is TGTGCCAGCAGCCTAAACAATCAGCCCCAGCATTTT. Amino acid sequence: CASSLNNQPQHF.

The chain is built from TRBV5-4 and TRBJ2-3; D may be TRBD2 (6 bases). This CDR3 spans 15 amino acids. V lost 1 base, J lost 1 base, and 10 bases lay in between. Germline V gives CDR1 SGHNT, CDR2 YYREEE (reference sequence). CDR3 residues: CASSLRLAGTDTQYF. As DNA, the CDR3 is TGTGCCAGCAGCTTGAGATTAGCGGGCACAGATACGCAGTATTTT.

The chain employs TRBV28 and TRBJ2-7; D is ambiguous. The germline V gene encodes CDR1 MDHEN and CDR2 SYDVKM. V lost 4 bases and J 8 bases, leaving 9 bases between the germline ends. This CDR3 has 11 amino acids. CDR3 sequence: CASSSGYQQYF. As DNA, the CDR3 is TGTGCCAGCAGTTCAGGCTATCAGCAGTACTTC.

The chain combines TRBV4-1 with TRBJ2-7; 9 nucleotides line up with TRBD2. This CDR3 is built from 16 residues. After removal of 0 bases from V and 6 bases from J, the junction contained 9 bases not matched to a gene. Germline V gene data show CDR1 as MGHRA and CDR2 as YSYEKL. This chain's CDR3 is CASSQDISGGFREQYF. The CDR3 DNA reads as TGCGCCAGCAGCCAAGACATTAGCGGGGGCTTTCGCGAGCAGTACTTC.

V is TRBV4-1 and J is TRBJ2-1, with TRBD2 matching 12 bases. In germline, CDR1 is MGHRA, CDR2 YSYEKL. V was clipped by 0 bases and J by 7 bases; unmatched bases: 13. The CDR3 is 19 amino acids. CDR3 nucleotides: TGCGCCAGCAGCCAAGAGTCTAGCGGGAGGGCCAGTACCCTAAATGAGCAGTTCTTC. This codes for CASSQESSGRASTLNEQFF.

The V and J genes are TRBV5-5 and TRBJ2-2; TRBD1 is a possible D gene (5 bases). Germline V gene data show CDR1 as SGHKS and CDR2 as YYEKEE (reference sequence). V lost 4 bases to trimming and J lost 5 bases, with 9 bases between them. The CDR3 is 13 amino acids. CDR3 nucleotides: TGTGCCAGCAGCGCAGGGTCAACCGGGGAGCTGTTTTTT. Amino acids: CASSAGSTGELFF.

This chain joins TRBV4-2 and TRBJ1-2; 9 bases agree with TRBD1. V shed 4 bases, J shed 3 bases, and the junction held 6 bases outside the gene matches. Germline CDR1 is LGHNA and CDR2 is YNFKEQ. This CDR3 comprises 15 residues. CDR3 nucleotides: TGTGCCAGCAGCCCCCGGGACAGGGTGGACTATGGCTACACCTTC. Its translation is CASSPRDRVDYGYTF.

The CDR3 protein is CASSSGQGDEKLFF. DNA for the CDR3: TGTGCCAGCAGCTCCGGACAGGGGGATGAAAAACTGTTTTTT. The chain recombines TRBV11-2 with TRBJ1-4; 10 bases are a match to TRBD1. The germline gives CDR1 SGHAT, CDR2 FQNNGV. V lost 4 bases to trimming and J lost 6 bases; unmatched junction nucleotides: 2. This CDR3 region has 14 residues. The full variable domain, completed using reference TRBV11-2 and TRBJ1-4, is EAGVAQSPRYKIIEKRQSVAFWCNPISGHATLYWYQQILGQGPKLLIQFQNNGVVDDSQLPKDRFSAERLKGVDSTLKIQPAKLEDSAVYLCASSSGQGDEKLFFGSGTQLSVL.

V usage is TRBV4-2 and J usage is TRBJ1-4; D gene uncertain. Germline-derived CDR1 and CDR2 are LGHNA and YNFKEQ. V was shortened by 0 bases and J by 7 bases, with 12 bases between the two germline ends. The CDR3 is 15 residues long. The CDR3, as DNA: TGTGCCAGCAGCCAAGAATTAGCCGGGGTTGAAAAACTGTTTTTT. It codes for CASSQELAGVEKLFF.

The rearrangement links TRBV5-1 to TRBJ2-1, with a tentative D call TRBD1 (6 bases). Trimming removed 4 bases from V and 5 bases from J, with 22 bases in between. The CDR3 sequence is 17 residues long. Germline CDR1 is SGHRS and CDR2 is YFSETQ. The CDR3 bases are TGCGCCAGCAGCAAAACAGGGTTGGGGGTGATAAACAATGAGCAGTTCTTC. Residues: CASSKTGLGVINNEQFF.

CDR3 loop: CASSLRGGSSYNEQFF. The CDR3 nucleotides are TGTGCCAGCAGCTTAAGAGGGGGCAGTTCCTACAATGAGCAGTTCTTC. V gene TRBV7-3 combines with J gene TRBJ2-1; 7 positions match TRBD1. Unmatched junction bases numbered 4, after V lost 1 base and J lost 1 base. This CDR3 contains 16 residues. Germline V gene lookup returns CDR1 SGHTA and CDR2 FQGTGA. The complete variable domain, with remaining parts taken from reference TRBV7-3 and TRBJ2-1, reads GAGVSQTPSNKVTEKGKYVELRCDPISGHTALYWYRQSLGQGPEFLIYFQGTGAADDSGLPNDRFFAVRPEGSVSTLKIQRTERGDSAVYLCASSLRGGSSYNEQFFGPGTRLTVL.

The rearrangement joins TRBV2 to TRBJ2-3; 8 nucleotides line up with TRBD1. The length of the CDR3 is 15 residues. Looked up from germline, CDR1 is SNHLY and CDR2 is FYNNEI. The ends lost 1 base at V and 3 bases at J; junction bases unmatched: 3. This chain's CDR3 is CASSEGQGNTDTQYF. The CDR3 nucleotides are TGTGCCAGCAGTGAAGGACAGGGGAATACAGATACGCAGTATTTT.

The chain links TRBV19 to TRBJ2-1, with no clear D. V gave up 4 bases and J gave up 1 base, with 5 bases separating them. The germline CDR1 and CDR2 sequences are LNHDA and SQIVND (reference sequence). The CDR3 totals 13 residues. CDR3 nucleotide sequence: TGTGCCAGTAGTAAGACTTCCTACAATGAGCAGTTCTTC. This sequence encodes CASSKTSYNEQFF.

This chain uses TRBV18 with TRBJ2-1, with TRBD2 matching 7 bases. V gave up 3 bases and J gave up 7 bases; unmatched junction bases: 12. The CDR3 contains 16 residues. Germline CDR1 and CDR2: KGHSH and LQKENI. The CDR3 region has the DNA TGTGCCAGCTCACCCACCGTTGGACTAGTTTTAAATGAGCAGTTCTTC. Its translation: CASSPTVGLVLNEQFF.

The rearrangement uses TRBV7-3 and TRBJ2-1; the match to TRBD2 covers 11 bases. Germline CDR1 reads SGHTA; CDR2 reads FQGTGA. Trimming took 5 bases from V and 4 from J; bases not matched to a gene: 4. This CDR3 has 15 amino acids. The CDR3 loop is CASSRTSGQYNEQFF. In DNA form, the CDR3 reads TGTGCCAGCAGCCGGACTAGCGGGCAGTACAATGAGCAGTTCTTC.

The chain combines TRBV11-3 with TRBJ1-1; the D is unclear. This CDR3 has 14 amino acids. Trimming pared 4 bases from V and 0 bases from J, leaving 9 bases between. CDR1 SGHNT and CDR2 YENEEA come from the germline V gene. CDR3 sequence (DNA): TGTGCCAGCAGCTACAAATCTTTGAACACTGAAGCTTTCTTT. This codes for CASSYKSLNTEAFF.

This clone was seen a single time. The chain has TRBV18 and TRBJ2-7, with D maybe TRBD1 (7 bases). V lost 0 bases and J 7 bases, leaving 13 bases between the germline ends. CDR1 and CDR2 from the germline V gene are KGHSH and LQKENI. The CDR3 has 14 amino acids. The CDR3 sequence is CASSPPEGAQEQYF. The DNA of the CDR3 is TGTGCCAGCTCACCACCGGAGGGGGCGCAGGAGCAGTACTTC.

This chain joins TRBV7-2 and TRBJ1-5; no clear D gene. The V and J ends lost 3 bases and 4 bases respectively, with 10 bases between them. From germline, CDR1 is SGHTA and CDR2 FQGNSA. The CDR3 runs to 14 residues. CDR3 nucleotide sequence: TGTGCCAGCAGCTTGGACGGGATGAATCAGCCCCAGCATTTT. Encoded protein: CASSLDGMNQPQHF.

CDR3 protein: CASSPSPGLGKNIQYF. The CDR3 DNA follows: TGTGCCAGCAGCCCCTCCCCGGGACTAGGGAAAAACATTCAGTACTTC. V and J are TRBV7-9 and TRBJ2-4; 8 bases line up with TRBD2. The germline V gene has CDR1 SEHNR and CDR2 FQNEAQ (reference sequence). Germline trimming cut 5 bases from V and 4 bases from J; bases unmatched to any gene: 10. This CDR3 is 16 amino acids long.